This T cell receptor (beta chain) was found in a study of shared clonotypes between healthy human individuals. Profiled with immunoSEQ multiplex PCR; TCRdb holds only in-frame clones, not every one. This sample has hundreds of thousands of clones, with about 95% found just once. The germline CDR1 and CDR2 sequences are MGHRA and YSYEKL. The CDR3 has 15 residues. With 1 base removed from V and 2 bases from J, the gap between germline ends came to 12 bases. CD45RO-negative cells were positively selected for CCR7, leaving out terminally differentiated effector memory CD45RA+ cells. The gene calls are TRBV4-1 and TRBJ2-7; possible D gene TRBD2, 6 bases. Sequences were obtained from naive CD8+ T cells sorted from blood. The clonotype was recovered from a woman between 25 and 40 years old in good health. CDR3 sequence (DNA): TGCGCCAGCAGCCAAGGTCGGACTACCGCCTACGAGCAGTACTTC. It encodes CASSQGRTTAYEQYF.